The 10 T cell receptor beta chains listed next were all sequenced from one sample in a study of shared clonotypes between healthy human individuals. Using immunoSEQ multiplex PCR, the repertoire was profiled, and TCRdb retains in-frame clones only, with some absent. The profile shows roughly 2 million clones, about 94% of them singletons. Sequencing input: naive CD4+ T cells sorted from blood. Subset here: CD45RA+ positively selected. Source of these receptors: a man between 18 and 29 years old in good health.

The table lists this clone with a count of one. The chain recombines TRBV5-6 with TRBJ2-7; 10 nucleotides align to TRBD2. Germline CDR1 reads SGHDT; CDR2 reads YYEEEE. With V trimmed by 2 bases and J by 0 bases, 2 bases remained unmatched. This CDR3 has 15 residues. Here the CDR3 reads CASSFASGGSYEQYF. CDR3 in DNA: TGTGCCAGCAGCTTTGCTAGCGGGGGCTCCTACGAGCAGTACTTC.

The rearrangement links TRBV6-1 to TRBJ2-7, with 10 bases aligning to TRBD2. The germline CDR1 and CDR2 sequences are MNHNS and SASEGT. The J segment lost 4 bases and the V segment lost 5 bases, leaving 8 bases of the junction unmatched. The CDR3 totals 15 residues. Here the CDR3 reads CASSSWTSGNYEQYF. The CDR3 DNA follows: TGTGCCAGCAGTTCCTGGACTAGCGGTAATTACGAGCAGTACTTC.

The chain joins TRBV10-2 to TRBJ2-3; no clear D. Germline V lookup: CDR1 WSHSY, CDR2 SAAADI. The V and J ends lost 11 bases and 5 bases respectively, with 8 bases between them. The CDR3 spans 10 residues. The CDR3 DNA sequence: TGCGCCTCCCGGCGAGATACGCAGTATTTT. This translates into CASRRDTQYF.

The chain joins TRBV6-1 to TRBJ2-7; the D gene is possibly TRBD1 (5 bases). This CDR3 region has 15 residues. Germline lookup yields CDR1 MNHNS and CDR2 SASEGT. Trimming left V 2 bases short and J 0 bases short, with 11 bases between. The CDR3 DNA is TGTGCCAGCAGTGAAAGGTCTCAGGGCTCCTACGAGCAGTACTTC. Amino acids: CASSERSQGSYEQYF.

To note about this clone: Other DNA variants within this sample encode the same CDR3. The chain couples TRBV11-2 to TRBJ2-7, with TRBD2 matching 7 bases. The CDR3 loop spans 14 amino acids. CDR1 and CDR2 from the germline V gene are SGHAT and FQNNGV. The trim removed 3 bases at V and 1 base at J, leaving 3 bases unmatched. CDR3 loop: CASSLGGSSYEQYF. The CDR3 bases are TGTGCCAGCAGCTTGGGGGGGAGTTCCTACGAGCAGTACTTC.

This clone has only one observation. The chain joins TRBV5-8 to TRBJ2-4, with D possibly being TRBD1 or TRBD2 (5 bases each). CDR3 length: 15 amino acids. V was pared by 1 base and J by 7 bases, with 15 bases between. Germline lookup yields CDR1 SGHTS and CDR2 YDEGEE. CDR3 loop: CASSLIGAGSNIQYF. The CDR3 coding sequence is TGTGCCAGCAGCTTGATCGGGGCAGGGAGTAACATTCAGTACTTC.

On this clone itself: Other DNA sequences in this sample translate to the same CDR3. The CDR3 sequence: CASSFDRGGTEAFF. Written as DNA, the CDR3 is TGCGCCAGCAGCTTTGACAGGGGGGGTACTGAAGCTTTCTTT. The chain links TRBV5-1 to TRBJ1-1; 9 bases match TRBD1. CDR3 length: 14 amino acids. Trimming cost V 2 bases and J 5 bases; bases outside gene matches: 4. Germline CDR1 is SGHRS and CDR2 is YFSETQ.

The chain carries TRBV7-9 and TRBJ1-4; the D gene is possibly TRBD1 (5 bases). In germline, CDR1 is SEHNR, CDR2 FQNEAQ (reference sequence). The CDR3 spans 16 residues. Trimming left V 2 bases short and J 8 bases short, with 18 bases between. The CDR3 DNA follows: TGTGCCAGCAGCTTATTAGGGGACCTGGCCGGAGAAAAACTGTTTTTT. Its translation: CASSLLGDLAGEKLFF.

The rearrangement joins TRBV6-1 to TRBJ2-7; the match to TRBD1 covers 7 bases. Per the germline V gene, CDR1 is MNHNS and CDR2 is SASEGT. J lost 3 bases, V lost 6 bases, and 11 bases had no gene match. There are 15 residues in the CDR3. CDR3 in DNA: TGTGCCAGCAGCGAATTACCGGGACAGAGCTACGAGCAGTACTTC. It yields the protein CASSELPGQSYEQYF.

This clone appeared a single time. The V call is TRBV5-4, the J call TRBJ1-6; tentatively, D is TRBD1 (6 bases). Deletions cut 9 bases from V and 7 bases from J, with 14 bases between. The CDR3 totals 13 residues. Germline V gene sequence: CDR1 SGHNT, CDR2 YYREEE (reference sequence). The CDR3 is CAMYGQPNSPLHF. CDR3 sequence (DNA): TGTGCCATGTACGGACAGCCGAATTCACCCCTCCACTTT.